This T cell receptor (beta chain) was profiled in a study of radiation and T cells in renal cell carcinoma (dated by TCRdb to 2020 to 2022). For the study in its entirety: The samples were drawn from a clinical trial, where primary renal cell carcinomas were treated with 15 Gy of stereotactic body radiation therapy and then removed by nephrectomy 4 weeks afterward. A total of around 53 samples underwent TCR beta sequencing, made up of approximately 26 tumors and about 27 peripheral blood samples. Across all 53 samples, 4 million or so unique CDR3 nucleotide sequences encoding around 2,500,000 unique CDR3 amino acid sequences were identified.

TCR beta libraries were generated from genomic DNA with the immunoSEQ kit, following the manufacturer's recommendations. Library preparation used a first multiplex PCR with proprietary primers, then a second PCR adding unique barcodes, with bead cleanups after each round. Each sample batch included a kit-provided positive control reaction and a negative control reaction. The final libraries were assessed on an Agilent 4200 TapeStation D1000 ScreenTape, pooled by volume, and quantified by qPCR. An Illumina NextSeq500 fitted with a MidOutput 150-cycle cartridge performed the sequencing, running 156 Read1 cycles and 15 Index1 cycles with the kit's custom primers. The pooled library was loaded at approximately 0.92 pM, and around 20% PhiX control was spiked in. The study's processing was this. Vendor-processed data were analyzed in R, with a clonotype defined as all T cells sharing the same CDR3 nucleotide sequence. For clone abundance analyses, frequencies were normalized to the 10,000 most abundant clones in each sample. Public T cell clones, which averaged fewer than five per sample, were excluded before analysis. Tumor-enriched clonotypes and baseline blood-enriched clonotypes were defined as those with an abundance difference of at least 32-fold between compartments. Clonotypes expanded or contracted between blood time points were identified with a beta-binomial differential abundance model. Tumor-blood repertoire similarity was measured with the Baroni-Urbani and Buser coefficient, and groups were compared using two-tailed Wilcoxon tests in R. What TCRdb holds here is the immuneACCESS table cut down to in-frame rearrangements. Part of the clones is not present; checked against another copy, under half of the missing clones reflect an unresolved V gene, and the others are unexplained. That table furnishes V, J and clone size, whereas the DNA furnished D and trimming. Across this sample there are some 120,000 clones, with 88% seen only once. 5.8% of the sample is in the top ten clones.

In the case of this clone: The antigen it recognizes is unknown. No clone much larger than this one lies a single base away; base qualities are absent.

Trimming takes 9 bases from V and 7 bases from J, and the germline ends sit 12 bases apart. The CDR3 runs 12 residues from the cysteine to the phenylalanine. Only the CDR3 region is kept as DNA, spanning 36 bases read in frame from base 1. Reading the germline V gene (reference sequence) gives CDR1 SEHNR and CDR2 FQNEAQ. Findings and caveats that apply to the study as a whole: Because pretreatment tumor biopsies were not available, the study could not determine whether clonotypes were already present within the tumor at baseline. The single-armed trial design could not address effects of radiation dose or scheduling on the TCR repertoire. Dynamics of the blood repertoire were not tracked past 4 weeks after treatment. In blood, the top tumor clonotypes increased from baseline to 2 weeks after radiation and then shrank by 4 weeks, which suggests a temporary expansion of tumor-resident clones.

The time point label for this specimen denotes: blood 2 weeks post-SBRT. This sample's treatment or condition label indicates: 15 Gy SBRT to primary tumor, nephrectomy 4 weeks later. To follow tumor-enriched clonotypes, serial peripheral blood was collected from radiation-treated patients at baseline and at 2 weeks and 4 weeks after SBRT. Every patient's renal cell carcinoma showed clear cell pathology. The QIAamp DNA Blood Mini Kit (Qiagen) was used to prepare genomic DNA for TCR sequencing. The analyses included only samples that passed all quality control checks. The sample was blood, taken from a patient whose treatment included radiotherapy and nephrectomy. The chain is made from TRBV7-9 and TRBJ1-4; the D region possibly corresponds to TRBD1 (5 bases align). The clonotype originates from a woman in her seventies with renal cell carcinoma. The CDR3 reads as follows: CASGQGGEKLFF. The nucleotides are TGTGCCAGTGGGCAGGGTGGTGAAAAACTGTTTTTT.